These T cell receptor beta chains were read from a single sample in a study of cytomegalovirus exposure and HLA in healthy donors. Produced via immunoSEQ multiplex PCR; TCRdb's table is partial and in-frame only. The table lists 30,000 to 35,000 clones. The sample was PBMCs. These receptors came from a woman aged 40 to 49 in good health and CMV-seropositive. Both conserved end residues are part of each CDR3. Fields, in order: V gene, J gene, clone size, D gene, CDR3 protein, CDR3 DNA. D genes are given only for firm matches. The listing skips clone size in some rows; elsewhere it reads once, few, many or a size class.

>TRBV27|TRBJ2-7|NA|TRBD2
CASSPFVASGIYEQYF
TGTGCCAGCAGCCCGTTTGTTGCTAGCGGGATCTACGAGCAGTACTTC
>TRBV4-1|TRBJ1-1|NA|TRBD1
CASSQTGPNTEAFF
TGCGCCAGCAGCCAGACAGGGCCGAACACTGAAGCTTTCTTT
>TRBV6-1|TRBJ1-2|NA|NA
CASGGRGARYGYTF
TGTGCCAGCGGTGGCAGGGGTGCGCGTTATGGCTACACCTTC
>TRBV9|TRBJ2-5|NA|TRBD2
CASSVLAGETQYF
TGTGCCAGCAGCGTACTAGCGGGAGAGACCCAGTACTTC
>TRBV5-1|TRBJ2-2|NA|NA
CASSVFSGELFF
TGCGCCAGCAGCGTGTTTAGCGGGGAGCTGTTTTTT
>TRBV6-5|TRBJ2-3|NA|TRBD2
CASTLSGRGSTTQYF
TGTGCCAGCACCCTTAGCGGGAGGGGTTCAACTACGCAGTATTTT
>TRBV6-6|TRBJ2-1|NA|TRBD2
CASSYQLAGVYNEQFF
TGTGCCAGCAGTTACCAACTAGCGGGGGTCTACAATGAGCAGTTCTTC
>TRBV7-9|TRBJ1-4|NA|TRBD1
CASSFGTGGDLEKLFF
TGTGCCAGCAGCTTTGGGACAGGGGGGGATTTGGAAAAACTGTTTTTT
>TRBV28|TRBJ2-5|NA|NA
CASSSRYGQETQYF
TGTGCCAGCAGCTCCCGATACGGTCAAGAGACCCAGTACTTC
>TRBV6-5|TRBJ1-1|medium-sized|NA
CASSPQGNTEAFF
TGTGCCAGCAGCCCGCAGGGGAACACTGAAGCTTTCTTT
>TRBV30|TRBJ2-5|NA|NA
CAWSVTSGFAETQYF
TGTGCCTGGAGTGTCACCTCGGGATTCGCGGAGACCCAGTACTTC
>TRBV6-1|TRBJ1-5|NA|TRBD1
CASSEGTERRNQPQHF
TGTGCCAGCAGTGAGGGGACAGAGAGACGCAATCAGCCCCAGCATTTT
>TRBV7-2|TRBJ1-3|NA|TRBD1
CASSPETGGLSGNTIYF
TGTGCCAGCAGCCCGGAGACAGGGGGCCTATCTGGAAACACCATATATTTT
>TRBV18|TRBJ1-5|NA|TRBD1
CASSPTTGGLQPQHF
TGTGCCAGCTCACCTACGACAGGGGGCCTTCAGCCCCAGCATTTT
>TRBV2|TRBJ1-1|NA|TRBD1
CASSTRQGLNTEAFF
TGTGCCAGCAGTACCCGACAGGGACTGAACACTGAAGCTTTCTTT
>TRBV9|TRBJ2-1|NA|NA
CASSVVGDEQFF
TGTGCCAGCAGCGTAGTCGGGGATGAGCAGTTCTTC
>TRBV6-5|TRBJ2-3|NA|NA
CASSKRVSDTQCF
TGTGCCAGCAGTAAACGGGTGTCAGATACGCAGTGTTTT
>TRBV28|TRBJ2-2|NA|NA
CASSLYLGELFF
TGTGCCAGCAGTTTATATCTCGGGGAGCTGTTTTTT
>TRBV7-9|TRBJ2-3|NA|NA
CASSFARVVEGTDTQYF
TGTGCCAGCAGCTTCGCCAGGGTGGTAGAAGGCACAGATACGCAGTATTTT
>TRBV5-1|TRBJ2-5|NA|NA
CASSLVGVQETQYF
TGCGCCAGCAGCTTGGTCGGGGTTCAAGAGACCCAGTACTTC
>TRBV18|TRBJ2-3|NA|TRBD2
CASSPRLTSGEGDSTDTQYF
TGTGCCAGCTCACCACGGTTGACTAGCGGGGAAGGAGATAGCACAGATACGCAGTATTTT
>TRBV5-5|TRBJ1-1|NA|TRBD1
CASSLRQGVDSEAFF
TGTGCCAGCAGCTTGAGGCAGGGGGTAGACTCTGAAGCTTTCTTT
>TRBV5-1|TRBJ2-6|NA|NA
CASSLVSNSGANVLTF
TGCGCCAGCAGCTTGGTTAGTAACTCTGGGGCCAACGTCCTGACTTTC
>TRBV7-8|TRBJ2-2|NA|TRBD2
CASSQSGGATGELFF
TGTGCCAGCAGTCAAAGCGGGGGGGCAACCGGGGAGCTGTTTTTT
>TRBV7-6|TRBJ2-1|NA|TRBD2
CASSLDLAGGPHSYNEQFF
TGTGCCAGCAGCTTAGATCTAGCGGGAGGCCCTCACTCCTACAATGAGCAGTTCTTC
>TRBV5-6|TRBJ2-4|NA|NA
CASSSPFGVEGNIQYF
TGTGCCAGCAGCTCGCCTTTTGGAGTGGAGGGGAACATTCAGTACTTC
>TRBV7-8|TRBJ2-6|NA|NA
CASSSRGGSSGANVLTF
TGTGCCAGCAGCTCCAGGGGCGGCAGCTCTGGGGCCAACGTCCTGACTTTC
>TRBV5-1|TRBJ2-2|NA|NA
CASSREGADTGELFF
TGCGCCAGCAGCCGGGAAGGCGCGGACACCGGGGAGCTGTTTTTT
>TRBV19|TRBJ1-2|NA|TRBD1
CATSTGVVSPYGYTF
TGTGCCACCTCGACAGGGGTCGTTTCCCCCTATGGCTACACCTTC
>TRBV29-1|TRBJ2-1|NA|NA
CSVRELVEQFF
TGCAGCGTTCGGGAGTTGGTTGAGCAGTTCTTC
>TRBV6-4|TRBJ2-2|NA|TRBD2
CASRPLAQTTGELFF
TGTGCCAGCAGGCCACTAGCGCAGACCACCGGGGAGCTGTTTTTT
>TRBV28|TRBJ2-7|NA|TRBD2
CASSLTSGAFRAYEQYF
TGTGCCAGCAGTTTAACTAGCGGGGCCTTTAGGGCCTACGAGCAGTACTTC
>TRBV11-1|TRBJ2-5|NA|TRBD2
CASSLWSSGQETQYF
TGTGCCAGCAGCTTATGGTCTAGCGGCCAAGAGACCCAGTACTTC
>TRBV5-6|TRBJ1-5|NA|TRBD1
CASSIRGLGNQPQHF
TGTGCCAGCAGCATCAGGGGGCTCGGTAATCAGCCCCAGCATTTT
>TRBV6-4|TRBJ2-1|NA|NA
CASSPTYPPNEQFF
TGTGCCAGCAGTCCTACCTACCCCCCCAATGAGCAGTTCTTC
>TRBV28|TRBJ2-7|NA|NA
CASRLSRVSYEQYF
TGTGCCAGCAGATTATCCAGGGTGTCCTACGAGCAGTACTTC
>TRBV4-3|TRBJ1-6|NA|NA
CASSQDANSPLHF
TGCGCCAGCAGCCAAGACGCGAATTCACCCCTCCACTTT
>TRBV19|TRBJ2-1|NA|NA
CASSIEEHISTYNEQFF
TGTGCCAGTAGTATAGAAGAGCATATTAGCACCTACAATGAGCAGTTCTTC
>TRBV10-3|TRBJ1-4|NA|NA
CAISAGATNEKLFF
TGTGCCATCAGCGCAGGGGCAACTAATGAAAAACTGTTTTTT
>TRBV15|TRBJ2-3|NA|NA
CATSREREVNTRVTQYF
TGTGCCACCAGCAGAGAGAGGGAGGTGAACACTCGGGTTACGCAGTATTTT
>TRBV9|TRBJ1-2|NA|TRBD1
CASSPPGQGVYGYTF
TGTGCCAGCAGCCCCCCCGGGCAGGGGGTCTATGGCTACACCTTC